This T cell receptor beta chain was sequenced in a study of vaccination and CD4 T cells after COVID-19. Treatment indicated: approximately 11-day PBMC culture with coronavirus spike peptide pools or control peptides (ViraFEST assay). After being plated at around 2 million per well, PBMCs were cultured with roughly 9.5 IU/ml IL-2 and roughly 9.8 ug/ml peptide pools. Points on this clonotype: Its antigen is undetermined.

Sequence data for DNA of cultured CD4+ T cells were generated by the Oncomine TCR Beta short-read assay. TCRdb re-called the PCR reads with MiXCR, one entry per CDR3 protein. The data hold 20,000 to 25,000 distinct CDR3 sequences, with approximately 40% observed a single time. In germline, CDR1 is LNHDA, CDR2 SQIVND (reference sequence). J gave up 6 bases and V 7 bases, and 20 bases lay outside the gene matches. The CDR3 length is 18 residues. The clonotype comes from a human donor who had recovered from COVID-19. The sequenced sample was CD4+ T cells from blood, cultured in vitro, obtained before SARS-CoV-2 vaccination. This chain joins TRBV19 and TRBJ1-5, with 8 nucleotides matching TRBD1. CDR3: CASTPLGGQGAKSQPQHF. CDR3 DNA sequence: TGTGCCAGTACCCCACTAGGGGGGCAGGGGGCGAAGTCTCAGCCCCAGCATTTT.